These 27 T cell receptor beta chains came from one sample sequenced in a study of cytomegalovirus exposure and HLA in healthy donors. PCR amplification relied on 60 Vbeta primers (plus 13 Jbeta primers). This table comes from immunoSEQ multiplex PCR, and its TCRdb copy is limited to in-frame clones, with some not included. The sample records about 190,000 clones, around 83% being singletons. Sequenced input: PBMCs. Receptor source: a young woman in good health and CMV-seronegative.

The chain couples TRBV10-1 to TRBJ2-6; 9 bases align to TRBD1. The J segment lost 0 bases and the V segment lost 7 bases, leaving 7 bases of the junction unmatched. The CDR3 has 17 residues. Germline lookup yields CDR1 WNHNN and CDR2 SYGVQD (reference sequence). The CDR3, as DNA: TGCGCCAGCAAGGACAGGGGCCAACTCTCTGGGGCCAACGTCCTGACTTTC. Translation: CASKDRGQLSGANVLTF.

This clone showed up just a few times. V and J are TRBV10-3 and TRBJ1-2; possible D gene TRBD1, 5 bases. This CDR3 has 13 residues. V was shortened by 8 bases and J by 6 bases, with 16 bases between the two germline ends. Per germline, CDR1 ENHRY and CDR2 SYGVKD. The DNA for the CDR3 is TGTGCCATCTCGCAGGGAATGTCTGATGGCTACACCTTC. Translated, it gives CAISQGMSDGYTF.

J is TRBJ2-2 and V is TRBV5-6; 8 bases align to TRBD2. This CDR3 spans 16 amino acids. From germline, CDR1 is SGHDT and CDR2 YYEEEE. V shed 2 bases and J 4 bases; nucleotides not matched to a gene: 7. CDR3 protein: CASSLSGRQITGELFF. As DNA, the CDR3 is TGTGCCAGCAGCTTAAGCGGGAGACAAATCACCGGGGAGCTGTTTTTT.

The J gene is TRBJ1-5, the V gene TRBV27; weak D call: TRBD1 (6 bases). The germline V gene encodes CDR1 MNHEY and CDR2 SMNVEV (reference sequence). Deletions cut 3 bases from V and 3 bases from J, with 9 bases between. The CDR3 has 14 residues. This CDR3 reads CASSLNRVNQPQHF. CDR3 coding DNA: TGTGCCAGCAGTTTGAACAGGGTCAATCAGCCCCAGCATTTT.

The chain couples TRBV29-1 to TRBJ2-1; D possibly corresponds to TRBD2 (7 bases). CDR3 length: 17 residues. Germline V gene data show CDR1 as SQVTM and CDR2 as ANQGSEA. Trimming shortened V by 3 bases and J by 8 bases, and 26 bases separated the two germline ends. The DNA of the CDR3 is TGCAGCGTTGAGGAGGTTCCCGGGGGGCGGGCTATGGATGAGCAGTTCTTC. It yields the protein CSVEEVPGGRAMDEQFF.

This chain links TRBV6-1 with TRBJ1-2, with D possibly matching TRBD1 (6 bases). The length of the CDR3 is 13 residues. Per the germline V gene, CDR1 is MNHNS and CDR2 is SASEGT. The V and J ends lost 3 bases and 4 bases respectively, with 9 bases between them. The CDR3 protein is CASSDRGFYGYTF. The CDR3 DNA follows: TGTGCCAGCAGTGACAGGGGATTCTATGGCTACACCTTC.

This clone occurred a few times. The chain employs TRBV10-3 and TRBJ1-1; 7 bases agree with TRBD1. Germline V gene data show CDR1 as ENHRY and CDR2 as SYGVKD. This CDR3 comprises 17 residues. V gave up 0 bases and J gave up 0 bases; unmatched junction bases: 7. The CDR3 spells CAISESLDRIMNTEAFF. The CDR3 nucleotides are TGTGCCATCAGTGAGTCGTTGGACAGGATCATGAACACTGAAGCTTTCTTT.

Concerning this clone: At one end the junction does not follow the germline gene, possibly because of a read error. The chain uses TRBV28 and TRBJ1-2; 8 bases agree with TRBD1. The CDR3 is made up of 12 amino acids. Germline values: CDR1 MDHEN, CDR2 SYDVKM. CDR3 sequence: CASSLGQGAGSF. In nucleotides, the CDR3 is TGTGCCAGCAGTTTGGGCCAGGGGGCAGGATCTTTC.

The chain carries TRBV27 and TRBJ2-3, with a possible D match to TRBD1 (6 bases). The germline V gene encodes CDR1 MNHEY and CDR2 SMNVEV (reference sequence). The CDR3 spans 16 residues. V was clipped by 5 bases and J by 1 base, with 16 bases between them. The DNA of the CDR3 is TGTGCCAGCAGTCCATCTTGGGGACACCGCACAGATACGCAGTATTTT. Protein product: CASSPSWGHRTDTQYF.

The chain has TRBV21-1 and TRBJ2-7; TRBD2, the table's D call, was not compared with the DNA. TRBV21-1 is an annotated pseudogene. This CDR3 contains 20 residues. The CDR3 is CASSRSGTSGSPPPPYEQYF. The CDR3 DNA reads TGTGCCAGCAGCCGAAGTGGGACTAGCGGAAGCCCCCCCCCACCCTACGAGCAGTACTTC.

This clone has more than one count but fewer than ten. The chain is built from TRBV5-1 and TRBJ2-7; tentative D call: TRBD2 (6 bases). Germline V gives CDR1 SGHRS, CDR2 YFSETQ. This CDR3 has 13 residues. Trimming pared 5 bases from V and 6 bases from J, leaving 15 bases between. The CDR3 DNA sequence: TGCGCCAGCAGACTACTAGACGGGGGCGAGCAGTACTTC. It codes for CASRLLDGGEQYF.

The chain couples TRBV7-9 to TRBJ1-1, with 7 bases that match TRBD1. Germline loops: CDR1 SEHNR, CDR2 FQNEAQ (reference sequence). V trimming: 3 bases; J trimming: 1 base; junction bases outside the gene matches: 5. This CDR3 is built from 15 residues. Written as DNA, the CDR3 is TGTGCCAGCAGCTTTTTGCAGGGGGAGAACACTGAAGCTTTCTTT. It is translated as CASSFLQGENTEAFF.

The rearrangement uses TRBV7-8 and TRBJ2-1, with D unclear. The CDR3 has 16 amino acids. Germline CDR1 SGHVS, CDR2 FQNEAQ. Between the trimmed V and J ends, which lost 5 bases and 7 bases, there was a span of 21 bases. The CDR3 reads CASSLLKSALGNEQFF. CDR3 nucleotide sequence: TGTGCCAGCAGCCTCCTGAAATCGGCCCTCGGGAATGAGCAGTTCTTC.

In this sample, this clone turned up once. The genes are TRBV7-9 and TRBJ2-7; D might be TRBD1 or TRBD2, each matching 5 bases. Germline V gives CDR1 SEHNR, CDR2 FQNEAQ (reference sequence). V was cut by 5 bases and J by 6 bases, with 11 bases left in between. This CDR3 region has 12 residues. The CDR3 coding sequence is TGTGCCAGCAGCCTAGAGGGGTTCGAGCAGTACGTC. The encoded protein is CASSLEGFEQYV.

The rearrangement uses TRBV29-1 and TRBJ2-1; 12 bases line up with TRBD2. The CDR3 has 17 amino acids. CDR1 and CDR2 from the germline V gene are SQVTM and ANQGSEA. The J segment lost 0 bases and the V segment lost 4 bases, leaving 7 bases of the junction unmatched. The CDR3 DNA follows: TGCAGCGTTGGTAGGACTAGCGGGGAGAGCTCCTACAATGAGCAGTTCTTC. This sequence encodes CSVGRTSGESSYNEQFF.

V usage is TRBV6-5 and J usage is TRBJ2-1; tentative D call: TRBD1 (5 bases). Trimming pared 6 bases from V and 0 bases from J, leaving 9 bases between. Germline V gene data show CDR1 as MNHEY and CDR2 as SVGAGI. The CDR3 sequence is 14 residues long. The CDR3 DNA is TGTGCCAGCAGCGACAGCCCCTCCTACAATGAGCAGTTCTTC. It is translated as CASSDSPSYNEQFF.

This clone has more than one count but fewer than ten. CDR3 nucleotide sequence: TGTGCCAGCTTCGACAGGGGGCTGACCTACGAGCAGTACGTC. Protein: CASFDRGLTYEQYV. V gene TRBV2 combines with J gene TRBJ2-7, with 10 nucleotides matching TRBD1. CDR1 is SNHLY, CDR2 FYNNEI, per germline. The V segment lost 8 bases and the J segment 2 bases; nucleotides outside the gene matches: 6. This CDR3 contains 14 residues.

This clone was seen a few times. J is TRBJ2-3 and V is TRBV6-5; TRBD2 agrees at 7 bases. The V gene's germline CDR1 is MNHEY and CDR2 SVGAGI. J lost 4 bases, V lost 0 bases, and 7 bases had no gene match. The CDR3 contains 16 residues. The CDR3 DNA reads TGTGCCAGCAGTTACTCCTTCGGGGGGTTTTCAGATACGCAGTATTTT. Translation: CASSYSFGGFSDTQYF.

CDR3 region: CASSYSRDRDPETQYF. Written as DNA, the CDR3 is TGTGCCAGCAGTTACTCGAGGGACAGGGACCCAGAGACCCAGTACTTC. The rearrangement uses TRBV6-5 and TRBJ2-5; 9 nucleotides align to TRBD1. Germline assignment: CDR1 MNHEY and CDR2 SVGAGI. The ends lost 0 bases at V and 4 bases at J; junction bases unmatched: 6. This CDR3 region has 16 residues.

The chain uses TRBV6-5 and TRBJ2-7, with a possible D match to TRBD1 (6 bases). With 2 bases removed from V and 2 bases from J, the gap between germline ends came to 10 bases. Germline V lookup: CDR1 MNHEY, CDR2 SVGAGI. The CDR3 loop spans 14 amino acids. CDR3 nucleotides: TGTGCCAGCAGTTACGAACAGGGAACCTACGAGCAGTACTTC. Translated, it gives CASSYEQGTYEQYF.

The rearrangement uses TRBV9 and TRBJ2-1; D remains unclear. Germline V gene data show CDR1 as SGDLS and CDR2 as YYNGEE. The length of the CDR3 is 15 residues. Trimming cost V 3 bases and J 0 bases, with 10 bases left between them. CDR3 region: CASSEEDSSYNEQFF. Here the CDR3 DNA reads TGTGCCAGCAGCGAAGAAGATAGCTCCTACAATGAGCAGTTCTTC. Together with reference TRBV9 and TRBJ2-1, the CDR3 gives the full variable domain: DSGVTQTPKHLITATGQRVTLRCSPRSGDLSVYWYQQSLDQGLQFLIQYYNGEERAKGNILERFSAQQFPDLHSELNLSSLELGDSALYFCASSEEDSSYNEQFFGPGTRLTVL.

Points on this clone: Relative to the germline gene, one junction end is altered; a read error may explain this. This chain joins TRBV7-7 and TRBJ2-2, with 7 positions matching TRBD1. The CDR3 sequence is 18 residues long. The germline V gene has CDR1 SSHAT and CDR2 FNYEAQ (reference sequence). The CDR3 loop reads CASSLAPPGGELPGELFF. The DNA for the CDR3 is TGTGCTAGCAGCTTAGCCCCTCCAGGGGGTGAATTACCGGGAGAGCTGTTTTTT.

This chain connects TRBV28 to TRBJ2-7; 8 bases line up with TRBD1. This CDR3 has 15 amino acids. Trimming took 9 bases from V and 4 from J; bases not matched to a gene: 14. Germline V gene data show CDR1 as MDHEN and CDR2 as SYDVKM. CDR3 in amino acids: CASTLLAGGAYEQYF. CDR3 nucleotides: TGTGCCAGTACTCTCTTGGCAGGGGGCGCATACGAGCAGTACTTC. Based on the CDR3 plus reference TRBV28 and TRBJ2-7, the full variable domain is DVKVTQSSRYLVKRTGEKVFLECVQDMDHENMFWYRQDPGLGLRLIYFSYDVKMKEKGDIPEGYSVSREKKERFSLILESASTNQTSMYLCASTLLAGGAYEQYFGPGTRLTVT.

This chain connects TRBV19 to TRBJ2-7; no reliable D call. With 2 bases removed from V and 0 bases from J, the gap between germline ends came to 14 bases. The CDR3 covers 16 residues. The V gene's germline CDR1 is LNHDA and CDR2 SQIVND (reference sequence). As DNA, the CDR3 is TGTGCCAGTAGTATATCGACTCGTGAATTCTCCTACGAGCAGTACTTC. Translating gives CASSISTREFSYEQYF.

V gene TRBV9 combines with J gene TRBJ2-7; a weak D match, TRBD2 (6 bases). The germline CDR1 and CDR2 sequences are SGDLS and YYNGEE. Trimming cost V 3 bases and J 3 bases, with 22 bases left between them. The CDR3 runs 17 residues. The CDR3 loop is CASSAGQGVEGLYEQYF. In DNA form, the CDR3 reads TGTGCCAGCAGCGCAGGTCAAGGGGTGGAGGGTCTCTACGAGCAGTACTTC. The entire variable domain, with the rest obtained from reference TRBV9 and TRBJ2-7, is as follows: DSGVTQTPKHLITATGQRVTLRCSPRSGDLSVYWYQQSLDQGLQFLIQYYNGEERAKGNILERFSAQQFPDLHSELNLSSLELGDSALYFCASSAGQGVEGLYEQYFGPGTRLTVT.

The rearrangement links TRBV4-3 to TRBJ2-3, with 15 bases matching TRBD2. V gave up 0 bases and J gave up 6 bases; unmatched junction bases: 4. This CDR3 spans 17 amino acids. Germline V gene lookup returns CDR1 LGHNA and CDR2 YSLEER. For the CDR3, the DNA is TGCGCCAGCAGCCAAGACTCAGGACTAGCGGGAGGGGATACGCAGTATTTT. It codes for CASSQDSGLAGGDTQYF.

The CDR3 loop is CASSQGPGQQRTTYEQYF. The CDR3 DNA follows: TGCGCCAGCAGCCAAGGGCCGGGACAGCAACGCACTACCTACGAGCAGTACTTC. The chain combines TRBV4-1 with TRBJ2-7, with 7 bases aligning to TRBD1. Unmatched junction bases numbered 14, after V lost 1 base and J lost 2 bases. The CDR3 covers 18 residues. The germline CDR1 and CDR2 sequences are MGHRA and YSYEKL.